This TCR beta chain emerged from a study of shared T cell receptors in the human thymus. In germline, CDR1 is LGHNA, CDR2 YNFKEQ. The CDR3 is 14 residues long. The J segment lost 2 bases and the V segment lost 7 bases, leaving 7 bases of the junction unmatched. Sequencing used immunoSEQ multiplex PCR; TCRdb keeps in-frame clones, though not all of them. The sample has under 700,000 clones, about 84% seen once. These sequences were also reported in another study, on human thymus T cells. From that paper: Thymus specimens were resections from corrective heart surgery.

The chain recombines TRBV4-2 with TRBJ2-5; 7 bases map to TRBD2. This receptor was identified in a boy younger than two with a congenital heart defect. Sample: thymocytes. CDR3 amino acids: CASTLFGGQETQYF. Written as DNA, the CDR3 is TGTGCCAGCACCTTGTTCGGGGGGCAAGAGACCCAGTACTTC.